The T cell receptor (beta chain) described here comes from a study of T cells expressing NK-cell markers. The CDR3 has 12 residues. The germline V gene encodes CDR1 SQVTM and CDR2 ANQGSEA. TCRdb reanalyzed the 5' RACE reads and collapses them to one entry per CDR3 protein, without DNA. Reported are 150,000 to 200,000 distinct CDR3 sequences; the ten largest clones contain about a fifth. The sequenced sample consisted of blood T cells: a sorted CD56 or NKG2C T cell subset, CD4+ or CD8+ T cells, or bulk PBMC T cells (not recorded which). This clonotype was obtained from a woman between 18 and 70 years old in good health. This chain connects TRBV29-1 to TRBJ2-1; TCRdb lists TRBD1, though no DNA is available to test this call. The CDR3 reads CSVTGPGNEQFF.